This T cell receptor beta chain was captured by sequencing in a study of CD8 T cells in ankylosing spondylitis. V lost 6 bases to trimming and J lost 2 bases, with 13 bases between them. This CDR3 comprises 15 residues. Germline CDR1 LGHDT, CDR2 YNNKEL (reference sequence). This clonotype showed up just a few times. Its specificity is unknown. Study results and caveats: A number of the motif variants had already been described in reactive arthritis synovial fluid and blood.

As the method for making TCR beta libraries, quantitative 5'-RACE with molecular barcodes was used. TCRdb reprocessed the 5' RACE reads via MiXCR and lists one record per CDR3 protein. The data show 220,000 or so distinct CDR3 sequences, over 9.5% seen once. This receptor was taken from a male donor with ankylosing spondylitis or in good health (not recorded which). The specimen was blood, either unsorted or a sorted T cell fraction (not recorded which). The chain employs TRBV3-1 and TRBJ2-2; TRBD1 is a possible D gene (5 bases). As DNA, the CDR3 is TGTGCCAGCAGACCCGACAGTACCAACACCGGGGAGCTGTTTTTT. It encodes CASRPDSTNTGELFF. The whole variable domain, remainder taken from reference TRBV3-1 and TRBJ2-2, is DTAVSQTPKYLVTQMGNDKSIKCEQNLGHDTMYWYKQDSKKFLKIMFSYNNKELIINETVPNRFSPKSPDKAHLNLHINSLELGDSAVYFCASRPDSTNTGELFFGEGSRLTVL.